This T cell receptor beta chain emerged from a study of blood T cell repertoires in COVID-19. Method: immunoSEQ multiplex PCR; TCRdb's copy keeps in-frame clones and lacks some. Among approximately 190,000 clones listed, 84% were seen once. The CDR3 is 16 residues long. Germline V gene sequence: CDR1 SGDLS, CDR2 YYNGEE. Trimming removed 3 bases from V and 2 bases from J, with 14 bases in between. The gene calls are TRBV9 and TRBJ2-2; possibly TRBD1 for D (5 bases). The TCR originated in a human donor in a cohort sampled during active COVID-19. Input material: peripheral blood. The CDR3 DNA reads as TGTGCCAGCAGCGCACAGGCTATCGGTAACACCGGGGAGCTGTTTTTT. This sequence encodes CASSAQAIGNTGELFF.